This TCR beta chain was sequenced for a study of regulatory T cells in long-lasting Graves disease. Time point specified: newly diagnosed GD, antithyroid drugs for less than 3 months. PBMC RNA served as the TCR library source. V lost 5 bases to trimming and J lost 2 bases, with 15 bases between them. The CDR3 contains 15 residues. Germline V gene lookup returns CDR1 MNHNS and CDR2 SASEGT. With iRepertoire HTBI primers and Arm-PCR of CDR3 regions, TCR beta libraries were built. TCRdb analysed the multiplex PCR reads with MiXCR anew, one entry per CDR3 protein. The sample lists 350,000 to 550,000 distinct CDR3 sequences, 14% to 15% occurring once. This clonotype was observed at least ten times. This sample was also put to use in a study of T cells in Graves' hyperthyroidism and ophthalmopathy. That report notes: Graves' hyperthyroidism was deemed stable absent ophthalmopathy progression within 18 months.

The rearrangement joins TRBV6-1 to TRBJ1-1, with a tentative D call TRBD1 (6 bases). This TCR was sampled from a woman younger than 45 with Graves disease. Sequences were derived from peripheral blood mononuclear cells (PBMCs), sampled at new diagnosis, from a patient treated with antithyroid drugs. The CDR3 region is CASSQTGRRNTEAFF. CDR3 bases: TGTGCCAGCAGTCAGACAGGAAGGAGAAACACTGAAGCTTTCTTT.